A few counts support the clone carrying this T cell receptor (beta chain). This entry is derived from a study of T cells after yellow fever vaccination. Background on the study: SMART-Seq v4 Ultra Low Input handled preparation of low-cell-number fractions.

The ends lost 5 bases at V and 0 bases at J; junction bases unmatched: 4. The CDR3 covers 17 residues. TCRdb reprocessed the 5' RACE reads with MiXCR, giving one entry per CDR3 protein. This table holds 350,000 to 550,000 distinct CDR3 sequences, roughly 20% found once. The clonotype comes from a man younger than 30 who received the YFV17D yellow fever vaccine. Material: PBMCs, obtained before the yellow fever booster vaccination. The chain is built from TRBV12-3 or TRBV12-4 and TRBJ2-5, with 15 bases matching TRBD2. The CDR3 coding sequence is TGTGCCAGCAGTCCGGGGACTAGCGGGGGGTACCAAGAGACCCAGTACTTC. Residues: CASSPGTSGGYQETQYF.